This paragraph reports one TCR beta chain. This specimen comes from a study of blood T cell repertoires in COVID-19. Overall study context: Samples representing acute and convalescent COVID-19 were sourced from the United States, Italy and Spain. The cDNA or gDNA used as material had been derived from T cells, B-cell-depleted T cells, or PBMCs.

Original methodology: Nucleated cell number was recorded as an estimate derived from reference gene primer amplification. Some clones are missing from TCRdb's copy, which holds only in-frame ones; the method was immunoSEQ multiplex PCR. V and J calls and clone size follow that table, whereas D and trimming were derived from the DNA. The sample lists over 25,000 clones; around nine tenths were seen once. V shed 8 bases, J shed 8 bases, and the junction held 10 bases outside the gene matches. The CDR3 consists of 15 residues. From germline, CDR1 is LNHDA and CDR2 SQIVND (reference sequence). The specimen sequenced was peripheral blood. The chain recombines TRBV19 with TRBJ1-4, with 11 bases fitting TRBD1. The clonotype originates from a man in his 70s with active or convalescent COVID-19. DNA of the CDR3: TGTGCCAGTCATCCCCCGGGACAGGGGGTAGAAAAACTGTTTTTT. This sequence encodes CASHPPGQGVEKLFF.